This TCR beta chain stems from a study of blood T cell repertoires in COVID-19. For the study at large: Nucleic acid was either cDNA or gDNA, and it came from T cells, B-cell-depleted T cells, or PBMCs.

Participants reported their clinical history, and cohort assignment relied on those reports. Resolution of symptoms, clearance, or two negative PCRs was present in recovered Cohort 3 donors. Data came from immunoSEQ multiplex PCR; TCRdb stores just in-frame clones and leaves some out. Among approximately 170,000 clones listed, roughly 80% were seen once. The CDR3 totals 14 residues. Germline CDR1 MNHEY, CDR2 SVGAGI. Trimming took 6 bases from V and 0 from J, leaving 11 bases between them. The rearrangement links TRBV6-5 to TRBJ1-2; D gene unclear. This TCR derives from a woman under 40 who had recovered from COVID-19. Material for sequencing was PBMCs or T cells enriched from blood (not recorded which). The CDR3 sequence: CASSTTLANYGYTF. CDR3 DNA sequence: TGTGCCAGCAGCACTACTTTAGCTAACTATGGCTACACCTTC.